The 5 T cell receptor beta chains below were found in one sample sequenced in a study of identical twins. Each CDR3 protein is one row after TCRdb ran MiXCR on the 5' RACE reads. The data show about 450,000 distinct CDR3 sequences, under 20% seen once. Sequencing was done on a sample of naive T cells sorted from blood. The receptors were sampled from a man aged 50-60 years in good health.

This clonotype came up many times. V usage is TRBV10-1 and J usage is TRBJ2-3; D uncertain. The V gene lost 0 bases and the J gene lost 6 bases, with 13 bases spanning the gap. This CDR3 contains 15 residues. Germline CDR1 is WNHNN and CDR2 is SYGVQD (reference sequence). The CDR3 nucleotides are TGCGCCAGCAGTGAGTCGAATAGTGCTCTGGATACGCAGTATTTT. Its protein product is CASSESNSALDTQYF.

The rearrangement uses TRBV20-1 and TRBJ1-5, with D perhaps matching TRBD1 (5 bases). V dropped 6 bases and J dropped 6 bases, with 18 bases sitting between them. This CDR3 comprises 14 residues. Germline V gene data show CDR1 as DFQATT and CDR2 as SNEGSKA (reference sequence). CDR3 residues: CSAPGTPARQPQHF. The CDR3 bases are TGCAGTGCGCCTGGGACGCCAGCTCGTCAGCCCCAGCATTTT.

The rearrangement links TRBV7-2 to TRBJ2-7; D unclear. Looked up from germline, CDR1 is SGHTA and CDR2 is FQGNSA. V was pared by 0 bases and J by 3 bases, with 6 bases between. The CDR3 consists of 13 residues. The CDR3 DNA reads as TGTGCCAGCAGCTTAGCTATGATCTACGAGCAGTACTTC. Its translation: CASSLAMIYEQYF.

This clonotype was observed a handful of times. The J gene is TRBJ1-6, the V gene TRBV6-5; TRBD1 aligns across 8 bases. With 1 base clipped from V and 0 bases from J, the junction kept 5 bases outside the gene matches. CDR1 and CDR2 from the germline V gene are MNHEY and SVGAGI. The CDR3 consists of 18 residues. CDR3 in DNA: TGTGCCAGCAGTTACTTAACAGGGGGGAGCTCCTATAATTCACCCCTCCACTTT. This sequence encodes CASSYLTGGSSYNSPLHF.

This clonotype was recorded many times. The chain has TRBV3-1 and TRBJ2-2; D uncertain. The germline CDR1 and CDR2 sequences are LGHDT and YNNKEL (reference sequence). V gave up 3 bases and J gave up 8 bases, with 10 bases separating them. This CDR3 has 13 residues. In DNA, the CDR3 is TGTGCCAGCAGCCACGGAACAGTAGGGGAGCTGTTTTTT. It yields the protein CASSHGTVGELFF.